One T cell receptor (beta chain) is described in this entry. What it binds is not known. Method: immunoSEQ multiplex PCR; TCRdb's copy keeps in-frame clones and lacks some. Altogether fewer than 3 million clones are present, 85% to 95% being singletons, with the ten largest covering 0.37%. This entry belongs to a study of shared clonotypes between healthy human individuals. Notes on the study in general: The represented genetic and exposure-history diversity was limited by the small number of donors.

The CDR3 covers 15 residues. Trimming left V 0 bases short and J 5 bases short, with 12 bases between. The germline V gene has CDR1 SGHRS and CDR2 YFSETQ. The V and J genes are TRBV5-1 and TRBJ2-4, with D possibly being TRBD1 (5 bases). The TCR comes from a man aged 18 to 30 in good health. Some clones in this sample may be carry-over from other donors' samples. The sequencing sample was made of naive CD4+ T cells from PBMCs. Documented subset: CD45RA+ positively selected. The CDR3 nucleotides are TGCGCCAGCAGCTTGGAGGGGTGGAAGGAAAACATTCAGTACTTC. As protein: CASSLEGWKENIQYF.